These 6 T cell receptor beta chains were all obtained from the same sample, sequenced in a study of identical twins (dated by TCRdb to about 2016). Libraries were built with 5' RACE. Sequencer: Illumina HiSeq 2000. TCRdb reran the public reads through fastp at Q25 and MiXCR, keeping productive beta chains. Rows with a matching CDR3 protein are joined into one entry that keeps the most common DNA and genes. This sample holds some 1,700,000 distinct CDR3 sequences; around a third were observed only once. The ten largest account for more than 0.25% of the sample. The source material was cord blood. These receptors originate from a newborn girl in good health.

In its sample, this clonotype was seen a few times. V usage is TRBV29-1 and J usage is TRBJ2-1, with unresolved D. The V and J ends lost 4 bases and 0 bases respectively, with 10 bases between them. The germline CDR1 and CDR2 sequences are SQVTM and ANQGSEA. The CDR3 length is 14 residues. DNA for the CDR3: TGCAGCGTTGGACCGTTAGGCTCCTACAATGAGCAGTTCTTC. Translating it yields CSVGPLGSYNEQFF.

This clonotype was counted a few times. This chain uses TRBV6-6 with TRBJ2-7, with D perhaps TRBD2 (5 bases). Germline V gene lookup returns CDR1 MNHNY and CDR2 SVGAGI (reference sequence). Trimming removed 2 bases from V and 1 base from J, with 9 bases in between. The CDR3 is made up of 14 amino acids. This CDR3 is CASSYGGYSYEQYF. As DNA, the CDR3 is TGTGCCAGCAGTTACGGCGGGTATTCCTACGAGCAGTACTTC.

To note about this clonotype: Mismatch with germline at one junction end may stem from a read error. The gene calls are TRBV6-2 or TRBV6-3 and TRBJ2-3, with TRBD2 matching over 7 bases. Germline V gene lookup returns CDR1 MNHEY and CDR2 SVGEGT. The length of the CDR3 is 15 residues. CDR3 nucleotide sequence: TGTGTCAGCAGTTACACCAAGGGGACTATTGCGGCGCAGTATTTT. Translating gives CVSSYTKGTIAAQYF.

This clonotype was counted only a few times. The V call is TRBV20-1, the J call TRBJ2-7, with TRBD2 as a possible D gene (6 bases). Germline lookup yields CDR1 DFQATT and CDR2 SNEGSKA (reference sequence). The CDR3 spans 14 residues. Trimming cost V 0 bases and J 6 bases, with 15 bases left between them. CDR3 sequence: CSARDLGSGSEQYF. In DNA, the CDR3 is TGCAGTGCTAGAGATCTAGGTTCCGGGAGCGAGCAGTACTTC.

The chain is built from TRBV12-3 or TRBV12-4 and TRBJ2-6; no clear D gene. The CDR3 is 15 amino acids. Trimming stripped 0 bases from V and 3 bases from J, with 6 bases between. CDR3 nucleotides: TGTGCCAGCAGTTTAGCGGGGTATGGGGCCAACGTCCTGACTTTC. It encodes CASSLAGYGANVLTF.

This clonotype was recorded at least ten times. CDR3: CASSVLAGYQETQYF. The CDR3 DNA reads as TGTGCCAGCAGTGTACTAGCGGGGTACCAAGAGACCCAGTACTTC. This sequence joins TRBV25-1 and TRBJ2-5; 10 bases line up with TRBD2. The CDR3 contains 15 residues. Germline CDR1 and CDR2: MGHDK and SYGVNS. The V segment lost 4 bases and the J segment 0 bases; nucleotides outside the gene matches: 2.